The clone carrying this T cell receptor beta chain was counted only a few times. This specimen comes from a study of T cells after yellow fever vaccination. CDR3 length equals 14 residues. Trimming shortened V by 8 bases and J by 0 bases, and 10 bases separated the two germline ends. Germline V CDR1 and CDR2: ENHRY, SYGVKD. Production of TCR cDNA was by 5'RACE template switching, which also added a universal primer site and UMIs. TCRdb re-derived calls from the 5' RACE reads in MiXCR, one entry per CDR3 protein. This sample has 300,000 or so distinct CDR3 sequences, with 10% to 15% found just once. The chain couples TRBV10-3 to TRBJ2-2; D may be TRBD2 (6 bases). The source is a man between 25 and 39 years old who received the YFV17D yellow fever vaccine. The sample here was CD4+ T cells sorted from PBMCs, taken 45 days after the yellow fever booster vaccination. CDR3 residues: CAIQEGPNTGELFF. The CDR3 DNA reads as TGTGCCATCCAGGAGGGACCGAACACCGGGGAGCTGTTTTTT.